This T cell receptor beta chain was sequenced in a study of CD8+ T cells in alopecia areata. Once RNA had been extracted, it was reverse transcribed into cDNA to act as the sequencing template. The protocol was immunoSEQ multiplex PCR, while the TCRdb copy is restricted to in-frame clones and leaves out a portion. This sample has about 100,000 clones, with around 55% found just once. It was from PBMCs that CD4+ and CD8+ T cells were sorted. Concerning this clone: The antigen remains unidentified. The sample has other DNA sequences that encode this CDR3 too.

Study-wide points: Alphabeta T cells residing in normal skin are also sequenced in scalp samples. Elevated clonality characterized lesional scalp relative to normal scalp, particularly in alopecia totalis/universalis. Among patients, TCR sharing was less clear than in mice, a difference possibly due in part to HLA diversity in the patient population.

Germline CDR1 and CDR2: SGDLS and YYNGEE. The V end was cut by 3 bases, the J end by 3 bases, with 3 bases between. This CDR3 region has 12 residues. This clonotype was sampled from a human donor in good health. The chain is built from TRBV9 and TRBJ2-2; D uncertain. Sequencing input: CD8+ T cells sorted from blood. The CDR3 coding sequence is TGTGCCAGCAGCGCGTACACCGGGGAGCTGTTTTTT. Amino acids: CASSAYTGELFF.